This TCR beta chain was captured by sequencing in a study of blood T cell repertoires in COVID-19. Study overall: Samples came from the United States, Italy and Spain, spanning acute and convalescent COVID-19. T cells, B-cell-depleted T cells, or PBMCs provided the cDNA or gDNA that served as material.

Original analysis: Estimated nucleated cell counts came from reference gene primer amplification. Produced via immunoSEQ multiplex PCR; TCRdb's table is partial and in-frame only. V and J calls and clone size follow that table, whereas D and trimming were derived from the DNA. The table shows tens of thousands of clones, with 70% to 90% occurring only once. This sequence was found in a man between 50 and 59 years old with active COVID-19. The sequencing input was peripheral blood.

CDR3 coding DNA: TGTGCCAGCAGCCTGACAAACTCCTACAATGAGCAGTTCTTC. Translation gives CASSLTNSYNEQFF. V and J are TRBV7-3 and TRBJ2-1; D is uncertain. V was clipped by 5 bases and J by 0 bases, with 8 bases between them. Per germline, CDR1 SGHTA and CDR2 FQGTGA. The CDR3 contains 14 residues.